Reported below is one TCR beta chain. 13 Jbeta primers and 60 Vbeta primers were used for the PCR. Clones were sequenced by immunoSEQ multiplex PCR, and TCRdb holds only the in-frame ones, with some missing. The table includes under 200,000 clones, roughly 87% detected once. The data stem from a study of cytomegalovirus exposure and HLA in healthy donors. As for the study in general: As an earlier analysis found, some 180 million T cells yielded 95 million to 130 million unique TCR beta sequences.

The trim removed 7 bases at V and 5 bases at J, leaving 10 bases unmatched. CDR3 length: 14 amino acids. Germline assignment: CDR1 LNHDA and CDR2 SQIVND (reference sequence). The sequence came from a woman aged 30 to 39 in good health and CMV-seronegative. Sequencing was carried out using PBMCs. The V and J genes are TRBV19 and TRBJ1-2; 7 nucleotides align to TRBD1. The chain's CDR3 is CASTPAPGQYGYTF. The CDR3 nucleotides are TGTGCCAGTACCCCAGCCCCGGGACAGTATGGCTACACCTTC.